Presented here are 27 T cell receptor beta chains from one specimen sequenced in a study of blood T cell repertoires in COVID-19. Produced via immunoSEQ multiplex PCR; TCRdb's table is partial and in-frame only. The data show 150,000 to 200,000 clones, with 87% seen just once and 20% to 25% held by the top ten. Sequences were obtained from peripheral blood. These receptors were obtained from a man aged 60 to 75 with active or convalescent COVID-19.

The chain has TRBV3-1 (or the pseudogene TRBV3-2) and TRBJ2-7; D not certain. The germline V gene encodes CDR1 LGHDT and CDR2 YNNKEL (reference sequence). The CDR3 totals 13 residues. Deletions cut 6 bases from V and 2 bases from J, with 11 bases between. The CDR3, as DNA: TGTGCCAGCAGTCCTCAGGCCCCCTACGAGCAGTACTTC. This gives the protein CASSPQAPYEQYF.

The CDR3 is CASSYSRSPLHF. The CDR3 DNA is TGTGCCAGCAGTTACTCGAGGTCACCCCTCCACTTT. This chain uses TRBV6-5 with TRBJ1-6; D unclear. V was cut by 0 bases and J by 10 bases, with 4 bases left in between. The germline CDR1 and CDR2 sequences are MNHEY and SVGAGI. The CDR3 extends over 12 amino acids.

The chain employs TRBV5-5 and TRBJ2-5; the match to TRBD2 covers 7 bases. The CDR3 is 15 residues long. The junction had 7 bases not matched to a gene; V was cut back by 3 bases and J by 2 bases. Germline V gene data show CDR1 as SGHKS and CDR2 as YYEKEE (reference sequence). CDR3 coding DNA: TGTGCCAGCAGCTCCGGGACTACAGTTCAAGAGACCCAGTACTTC. Amino acid sequence: CASSSGTTVQETQYF.

This chain uses TRBV11-2 with TRBJ1-1; a possible D gene is TRBD1 (5 bases). Germline assignment: CDR1 SGHAT and CDR2 FQNNGV. V was shortened by 4 bases and J by 4 bases, with 16 bases between the two germline ends. The CDR3 sequence is 15 residues long. The CDR3 DNA is TGTGCCAGCAGCTCGAGCCGTCAGGGCTTCACTGAAGCTTTCTTT. Its translation is CASSSSRQGFTEAFF.

The chain has TRBV6-5 and TRBJ2-5; D perhaps matches TRBD1 (6 bases). The V gene's germline CDR1 is MNHEY and CDR2 SVGAGI. V was pared by 6 bases and J by 5 bases, with 10 bases between. The length of the CDR3 is 12 residues. The CDR3 DNA reads as TGTGCCAGCAGAGACAGGTTGGAGACCCAGTACTTC. Translation: CASRDRLETQYF.

The chain has TRBV6-1 and TRBJ1-3; 9 positions agree with TRBD1. The ends lost 5 bases at V and 3 bases at J; junction bases unmatched: 5. This CDR3 has 15 amino acids. CDR1 and CDR2 (germline): MNHNS, SASEGT. CDR3 sequence: CASSRGQGYGNTIYF. In DNA form, the CDR3 reads TGTGCCAGCAGTCGCGGACAGGGGTATGGAAACACCATATATTTT.

The V gene is TRBV11-2, the J gene TRBJ1-2; 9 bases map to TRBD1. Unmatched junction bases numbered 7, after V lost 4 bases and J lost 4 bases. CDR1 is SGHAT and CDR2 is FQNNGV in the germline V gene. The CDR3 sequence is 15 residues long. DNA for the CDR3: TGTGCCAGCAGCTCCAACAGGGGGCGCGGCTATGGCTACACCTTC. It codes for CASSSNRGRGYGYTF.

This CDR3 is CASSWGGHNSPLHF. CDR3 DNA sequence: TGTGCCAGTTCCTGGGGGGGCCATAATTCACCCCTCCACTTT. The chain uses TRBV19 and TRBJ1-6; weak D call: TRBD1 (6 bases). In germline, CDR1 is LNHDA, CDR2 SQIVND (reference sequence). CDR3 length: 14 residues. The V gene lost 8 bases and the J gene lost 5 bases, with 13 bases spanning the gap.

This rearrangement joins TRBV5-1 to TRBJ2-5; 8 nucleotides line up with TRBD2. Germline V gene data show CDR1 as SGHRS and CDR2 as YFSETQ. The CDR3 is 16 amino acids. The V gene end was trimmed by 1 base and the J gene end by 2 bases; junction bases not matched to a gene: 7. The CDR3 bases are TGCGCCAGCAGCTTGAGCAGCGGGGGCTATCAAGAGACCCAGTACTTC. Translated, it gives CASSLSSGGYQETQYF.

The chain's CDR3 is CATSRGGQGLADTQYF. CDR3 DNA: TGTGCCACCAGCAGAGGGGGACAGGGGTTGGCAGATACGCAGTATTTT. The chain has TRBV15 and TRBJ2-3; the match to TRBD1 covers 10 bases. Germline V gene lookup returns CDR1 LNHNV and CDR2 YYDKDF (reference sequence). The junction had 5 bases not matched to a gene; V was cut back by 1 base and J by 4 bases. The CDR3 extends over 16 amino acids.

Here the CDR3 DNA reads TGTGCCACCAGCAGACCCCGGGGTTCGTCTGAAAAACTGTTTTTT. Translation gives CATSRPRGSSEKLFF. The chain combines TRBV15 with TRBJ1-4; the D is unclear. The CDR3 consists of 15 residues. Deletions cut 2 bases from V and 7 bases from J, with 14 bases between. From germline, CDR1 is LNHNV and CDR2 YYDKDF (reference sequence).

J is TRBJ1-5 and V is TRBV18, with TRBD1 matching over 9 bases. The J segment lost 6 bases and the V segment lost 6 bases, leaving 15 bases of the junction unmatched. Germline values: CDR1 KGHSH, CDR2 LQKENI. The CDR3 has 17 amino acids. The CDR3 here is CASSPGQGTVSAQPQHF. The DNA for the CDR3 is TGTGCCAGCTCGCCCGGACAGGGGACCGTTTCGGCTCAGCCCCAGCATTTT.

In DNA form, the CDR3 reads TGTGCCAGCAGCCTCGGACTAGCGGGGGGCGCGAACACCGGGGAGCTGTTTTTT. This translates into CASSLGLAGGANTGELFF. The chain joins TRBV4-2 to TRBJ2-2; 14 bases agree with TRBD2. Germline V gives CDR1 LGHNA, CDR2 YNFKEQ. V lost 4 bases and J lost 0; bases outside the gene matches: 4. The CDR3 has 18 amino acids.

The chain uses TRBV12-5 and TRBJ1-5, with TRBD1 identical over 9 bases. After removal of 4 bases from V and 5 bases from J, the junction contained 12 bases not matched to a gene. Germline CDR1 LGHNT, CDR2 FRNRAP. The CDR3 has 17 amino acids. The CDR3 nucleotides are TGTGCTAGTGGTTCTCGCCCCTGGGGACAGGGCGATCAGCCCCAGCATTTT. It is translated as CASGSRPWGQGDQPQHF.

The CDR3 region has the DNA TGTGCCTGGAAGACAGGCTATAATGAAAAACTGTTTTTT. Its translation is CAWKTGYNEKLFF. The V and J genes are TRBV30 and TRBJ1-4; weak D call: TRBD1 (6 bases). The germline gives CDR1 GTSNPN, CDR2 SVGIG (reference sequence). V gave up 4 bases and J gave up 4 bases, with 10 bases separating them. The CDR3 runs 13 residues.

This chain uses TRBV3-1 (or the pseudogene TRBV3-2) with TRBJ1-1, with D possibly TRBD1 on 5 matching bases. Deletions cut 1 base from V and 3 bases from J, with 6 bases between. The germline gives CDR1 LGHDT, CDR2 YNNKEL (reference sequence). The CDR3 has 13 residues. This CDR3 reads CASSQGGDTEAFF. In nucleotides, the CDR3 is TGTGCCAGCAGCCAAGGGGGGGACACTGAAGCTTTCTTT.

The CDR3 region has the DNA TGTGCCAGCAGTTTTTCCCCCGGGGGGGCCGGATACAATGAGCAGTTCTTC. This codes for CASSFSPGGAGYNEQFF. The chain couples TRBV2 to TRBJ2-1; TRBD2 matches at 8 bases. J gave up 4 bases and V 5 bases, and 13 bases lay outside the gene matches. The CDR3 covers 17 residues. Germline V lookup: CDR1 SNHLY, CDR2 FYNNEI.

The CDR3 DNA reads as TGTGCCAGCAGCCAACGACAGGCTGCTTATGGCTACACCTTC. This codes for CASSQRQAAYGYTF. The rearrangement links TRBV13 to TRBJ1-2; D is perhaps TRBD1 (6 bases). Germline V gene sequence: CDR1 PRHDT, CDR2 FYEKMQ (reference sequence). There are 14 residues in the CDR3. Trimming stripped 5 bases from V and 5 bases from J, with 15 bases between.

This chain joins TRBV5-1 and TRBJ2-5, with D hard to call. Germline values: CDR1 SGHRS, CDR2 YFSETQ. The V end lost 0 bases, the J end lost 5 bases, and 14 bases lay between the germline ends. The CDR3 covers 15 residues. The CDR3 nucleotides are TGCGCCAGCAGCTTGGGTACTGCCCCCCGGGAGACCCAGTACTTC. It translates to CASSLGTAPRETQYF.

The rearrangement joins TRBV19 to TRBJ1-4; TRBD1 matches 8 bases. This CDR3 contains 16 residues. The junction had 10 bases not matched to a gene; V was cut back by 3 bases and J by 7 bases. Germline-derived CDR1 and CDR2 are LNHDA and SQIVND (reference sequence). CDR3 DNA: TGTGCCAGTAGTATGTATGGGACAGGAGGTAGTGAAAAACTGTTTTTT. Translated, it gives CASSMYGTGGSEKLFF.

There are a few counts of this clone. This chain connects TRBV2 to TRBJ2-2; a weak D match, TRBD2 (7 bases). Germline CDR1 reads SNHLY; CDR2 reads FYNNEI. The CDR3 totals 16 residues. V gave up 7 bases and J gave up 0 bases, with 15 bases separating them. CDR3 loop: CASTKGDYPNTGELFF. CDR3 DNA sequence: TGTGCCAGCACTAAGGGGGACTACCCGAACACCGGGGAGCTGTTTTTT.

V is TRBV3-1 (or the pseudogene TRBV3-2) and J is TRBJ1-2; 7 bases align to TRBD1. From germline, CDR1 is LGHDT and CDR2 YNNKEL (reference sequence). The CDR3 is 13 amino acids. Trimming cost V 4 bases and J 4 bases; bases outside gene matches: 3. Here the CDR3 reads CASSPDRSYGYTF. Written as DNA, the CDR3 is TGTGCCAGCAGCCCGGACAGGTCCTATGGCTACACCTTC.

The chain joins TRBV27 to TRBJ2-5; 11 bases align to TRBD1. CDR3 size: 15 residues. Germline V gene sequence: CDR1 MNHEY, CDR2 SMNVEV (reference sequence). The V segment lost 6 bases and the J segment 7 bases; nucleotides outside the gene matches: 10. This chain's CDR3 is CASRSGTGGSGTQYF. The CDR3, as DNA: TGTGCCAGCAGGTCCGGGACAGGGGGATCTGGGACCCAGTACTTC.

The chain recombines TRBV19 with TRBJ2-1; TRBD1 aligns across 7 bases. The trim removed 4 bases at V and 4 bases at J, leaving 4 bases unmatched. Germline V gives CDR1 LNHDA, CDR2 SQIVND (reference sequence). CDR3 length equals 14 residues. The CDR3 protein is CASSTGTAYNEQFF. DNA of the CDR3: TGTGCCAGTAGTACCGGGACAGCGTACAATGAGCAGTTCTTC.

V and J are TRBV5-1 and TRBJ1-6, with D perhaps TRBD1 (6 bases). The CDR3 loop spans 16 amino acids. The germline V and J ends were trimmed by 4 bases and 0 bases, with 11 bases remaining between them. CDR1 SGHRS and CDR2 YFSETQ come from the germline V gene. CDR3 coding DNA: TGCGCCAGCAGCAGCGGACAGATCTCCTATAATTCACCCCTCCACTTT. Protein sequence: CASSSGQISYNSPLHF. The whole variable domain, filled in from reference TRBV5-1 and TRBJ1-6, reads KAGVTQTPRYLIKTRGQQVTLSCSPISGHRSVSWYQQTPGQGLQFLFEYFSETQRNKGNFPGRFSGRQFSNSRSEMNVSTLELGDSALYLCASSSGQISYNSPLHFGNGTRLTVT.

This chain connects TRBV28 to TRBJ2-2; 7 nucleotides align to TRBD1. The trim removed 10 bases at V and 1 base at J, leaving 3 bases unmatched. From germline, CDR1 is MDHEN and CDR2 SYDVKM. CDR3 length equals 13 residues. The CDR3 DNA reads TGTGCCACCGGGACAGTGAACACCGGGGAGCTGTTTTTT. It encodes CATGTVNTGELFF.

The chain combines TRBV29-1 with TRBJ1-1; tentatively, D is TRBD1 (5 bases). V shed 2 bases and J shed 4 bases, with 17 bases lying between them. CDR3 size: 15 residues. Germline CDR1 and CDR2: SQVTM and ANQGSEA. CDR3 region: CSVESQGGWGTEAFF. The CDR3 DNA is TGCAGCGTTGAATCGCAGGGAGGTTGGGGCACTGAAGCTTTCTTT.